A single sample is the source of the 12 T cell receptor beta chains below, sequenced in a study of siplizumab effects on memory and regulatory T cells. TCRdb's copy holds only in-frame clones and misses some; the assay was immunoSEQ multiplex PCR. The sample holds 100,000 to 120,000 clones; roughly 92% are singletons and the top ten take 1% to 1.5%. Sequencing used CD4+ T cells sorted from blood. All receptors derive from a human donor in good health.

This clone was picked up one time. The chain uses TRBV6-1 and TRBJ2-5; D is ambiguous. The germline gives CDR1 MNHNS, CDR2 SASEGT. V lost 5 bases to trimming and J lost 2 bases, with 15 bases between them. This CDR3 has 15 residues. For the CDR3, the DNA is TGTGCCAGCAGTCAGCAAGGACCCCCGCAAGAGACCCAGTACTTC. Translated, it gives CASSQQGPPQETQYF.

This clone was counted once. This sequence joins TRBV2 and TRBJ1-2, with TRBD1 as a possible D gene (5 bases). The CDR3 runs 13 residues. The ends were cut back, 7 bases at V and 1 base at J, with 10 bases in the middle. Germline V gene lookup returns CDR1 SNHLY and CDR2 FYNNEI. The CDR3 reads CASNTGVNYGYTF. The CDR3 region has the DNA TGTGCCAGCAATACAGGAGTTAACTATGGCTACACCTTC.

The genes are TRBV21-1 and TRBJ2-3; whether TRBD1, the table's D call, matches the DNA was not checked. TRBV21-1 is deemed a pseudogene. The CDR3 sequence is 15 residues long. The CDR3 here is CASSNEDRVDGAQYF. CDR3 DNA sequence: TGTGCCAGCAGCAACGAAGACAGGGTCGATGGGGCGCAGTATTTT.

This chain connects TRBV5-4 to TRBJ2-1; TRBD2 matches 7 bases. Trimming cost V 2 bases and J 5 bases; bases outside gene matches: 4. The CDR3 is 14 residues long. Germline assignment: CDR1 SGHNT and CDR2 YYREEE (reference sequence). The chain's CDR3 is CASSLTSENNEQFF. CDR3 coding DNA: TGTGCCAGCAGCTTAACTAGCGAAAACAATGAGCAGTTCTTC.

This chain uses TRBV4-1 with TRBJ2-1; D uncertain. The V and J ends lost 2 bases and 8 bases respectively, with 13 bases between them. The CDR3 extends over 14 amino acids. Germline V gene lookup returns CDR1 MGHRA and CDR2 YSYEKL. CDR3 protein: CASSQTLPVDEQFF. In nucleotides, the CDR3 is TGCGCCAGCAGCCAAACTCTCCCCGTTGATGAGCAGTTCTTC.

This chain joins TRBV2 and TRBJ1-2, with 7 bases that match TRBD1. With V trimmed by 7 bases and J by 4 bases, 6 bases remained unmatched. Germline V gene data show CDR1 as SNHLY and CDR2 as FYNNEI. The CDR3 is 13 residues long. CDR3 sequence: CASIVDRAYGYTF. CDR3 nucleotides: TGTGCCAGCATCGTCGACAGGGCCTATGGCTACACCTTC.

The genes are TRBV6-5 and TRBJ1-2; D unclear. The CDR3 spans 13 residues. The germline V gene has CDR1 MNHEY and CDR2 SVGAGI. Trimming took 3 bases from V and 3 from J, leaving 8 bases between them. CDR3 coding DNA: TGTGCCAGCAGTTATAGGGATCACTATGGCTACACCTTC. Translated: CASSYRDHYGYTF.

The CDR3 sequence is CASSRTSGRVDYEQYF. Written as DNA, the CDR3 is TGCGCCAGCAGCCGGACTAGCGGGAGAGTGGATTACGAGCAGTACTTC. The rearrangement uses TRBV5-1 and TRBJ2-7; TRBD2 agrees at 13 bases. The CDR3 sequence is 16 residues long. Losses at the gene ends were 4 bases for V and 4 bases for J; bases not matched to a gene: 8. The germline CDR1 and CDR2 sequences are SGHRS and YFSETQ.

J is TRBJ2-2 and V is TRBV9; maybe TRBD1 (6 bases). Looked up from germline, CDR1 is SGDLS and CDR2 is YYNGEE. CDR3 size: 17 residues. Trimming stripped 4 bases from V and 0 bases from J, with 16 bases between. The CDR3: CASSPRVGTTNTGELFF. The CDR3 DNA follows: TGTGCCAGCAGCCCTCGGGTAGGGACAACGAACACCGGGGAGCTGTTTTTT. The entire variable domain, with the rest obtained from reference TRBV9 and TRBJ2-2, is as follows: DSGVTQTPKHLITATGQRVTLRCSPRSGDLSVYWYQQSLDQGLQFLIQYYNGEERAKGNILERFSAQQFPDLHSELNLSSLELGDSALYFCASSPRVGTTNTGELFFGEGSRLTVL.

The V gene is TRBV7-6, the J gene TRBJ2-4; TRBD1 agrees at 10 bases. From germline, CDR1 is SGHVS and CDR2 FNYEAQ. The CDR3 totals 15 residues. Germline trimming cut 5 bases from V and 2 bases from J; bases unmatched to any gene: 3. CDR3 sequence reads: CASSRDRGSKNIQYF. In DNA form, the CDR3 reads TGTGCCAGCAGCAGGGACAGGGGATCCAAAAACATTCAGTACTTC.

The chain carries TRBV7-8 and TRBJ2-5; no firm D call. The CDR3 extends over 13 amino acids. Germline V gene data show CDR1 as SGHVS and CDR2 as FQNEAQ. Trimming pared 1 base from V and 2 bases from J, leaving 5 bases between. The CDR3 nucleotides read TGTGCCAGCAGCTTAGTAGAGCAAGAGACCCAGTACTTC. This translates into CASSLVEQETQYF.

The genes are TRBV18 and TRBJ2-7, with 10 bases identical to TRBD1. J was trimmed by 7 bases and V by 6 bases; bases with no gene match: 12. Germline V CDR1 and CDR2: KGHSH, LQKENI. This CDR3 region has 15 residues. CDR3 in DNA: TGTGCCAGCTCGTCCAGTTGGGACAGGGGAGGGGAGCAGTACTTC. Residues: CASSSSWDRGGEQYF.